Below are 10 T cell receptor beta chains sequenced from a single sample in a study of cytomegalovirus exposure and HLA in healthy donors. It was with 60 Vbeta and 13 Jbeta primers that the PCR ran. Method: immunoSEQ multiplex PCR; TCRdb's copy keeps in-frame clones and lacks some. This sample has 250,000 to 350,000 clones, with roughly 90% found just once. The sequenced sample was PBMCs. The receptors were sampled from a man aged 40-50 years in good health and CMV-seropositive.

V is TRBV28 and J is TRBJ2-7, with TRBD2 identical over 10 bases. CDR3 length: 13 residues. Germline CDR1 reads MDHEN; CDR2 reads SYDVKM. The J segment lost 6 bases and the V segment lost 8 bases, leaving 7 bases of the junction unmatched. CDR3 protein: CASSLAGEIEQYF. CDR3 DNA: TGTGCCAGCTCTCTAGCGGGAGAAATCGAGCAGTACTTC.

The chain joins TRBV7-9 to TRBJ2-7; 9 bases are a match to TRBD1. The V gene end was trimmed by 5 bases and the J gene end by 5 bases; junction bases not matched to a gene: 10. The germline gives CDR1 SEHNR, CDR2 FQNEAQ (reference sequence). The CDR3 is made up of 15 amino acids. CDR3 protein: CASSGWDRVKNEQYF. The CDR3 bases are TGTGCCAGCAGCGGGTGGGACAGGGTGAAGAACGAGCAGTACTTC.

The chain has TRBV29-1 and TRBJ1-5, with TRBD1 matching over 7 bases. Germline assignment: CDR1 SQVTM and CDR2 ANQGSEA. V lost 4 bases, J lost 3 bases, and 6 bases stayed unmatched. The CDR3 sequence is 14 residues long. The CDR3 here is CSVGKGTDNQPQHF. The CDR3 DNA reads TGCAGCGTTGGGAAAGGGACAGACAATCAGCCCCAGCATTTT.

This clone was observed a few times. As DNA, the CDR3 is TGCGCCAGCAGCCCATTCTCCCCCCAGACTAGCGGGACCTACAATGAGCAGTTCTTC. Amino acids: CASSPFSPQTSGTYNEQFF. The chain employs TRBV4-1 and TRBJ2-1; TRBD2 aligns across 11 bases. In germline, CDR1 is MGHRA, CDR2 YSYEKL. The CDR3 consists of 19 residues. Trimming removed 4 bases from V and 2 bases from J; junction bases left unmatched: 13.

As for this clone: The sample contains more than one DNA sequence encoding this CDR3. The rearrangement joins TRBV27 to TRBJ2-3; 9 bases agree with TRBD1. V lost 3 bases to trimming and J lost 2 bases; unmatched junction nucleotides: 6. Looked up from germline, CDR1 is MNHEY and CDR2 is SMNVEV (reference sequence). The CDR3 totals 16 residues. The CDR3 is CASSFFGTGYTDTQYF. DNA of the CDR3: TGTGCCAGCAGTTTCTTCGGGACAGGGTACACAGATACGCAGTATTTT.

This chain connects TRBV5-4 to TRBJ2-7; a weak D match, TRBD2 (6 bases). The germline V and J ends were trimmed by 4 bases and 5 bases, with 16 bases remaining between them. The CDR3 spans 14 residues. Germline values: CDR1 SGHNT, CDR2 YYREEE (reference sequence). CDR3 residues: CASSQGPGEDEQYF. CDR3 nucleotide sequence: TGTGCCAGCAGCCAAGGACCGGGAGAGGACGAGCAGTACTTC.

The rearrangement uses TRBV5-1 and TRBJ1-1; D is possibly TRBD1 (6 bases). This CDR3 has 12 residues. Germline values: CDR1 SGHRS, CDR2 YFSETQ. Trimming took off 4 bases at V and 4 bases at J, with 8 bases between the two ends. The DNA of the CDR3 is TGCGCCAGCAGCCCCAGGGGCACTGAAGCTTTCTTT. As protein: CASSPRGTEAFF.

This chain links TRBV20-1 with TRBJ1-2; D is possibly TRBD1 (5 bases). From germline, CDR1 is DFQATT and CDR2 SNEGSKA (reference sequence). Trimming stripped 4 bases from V and 4 bases from J, with 7 bases between. CDR3 length: 11 amino acids. The CDR3 bases are TGCAGTGCTACGCAGGGCTATGGCTACACCTTC. This sequence encodes CSATQGYGYTF.

The V and J genes are TRBV9 and TRBJ2-1, with 10 bases identical to TRBD2. Germline CDR1 SGDLS, CDR2 YYNGEE. V lost 4 bases, J lost 4 bases, and 11 bases stayed unmatched. The CDR3 has 17 residues. CDR3 nucleotides: TGTGCCAGCAGCTGGAGCGAGCGGGAGGGCCTGTACAATGAGCAGTTCTTC. Residues: CASSWSEREGLYNEQFF.

The chain is built from TRBV5-1 and TRBJ2-2; no definite D call. Germline loops: CDR1 SGHRS, CDR2 YFSETQ. With 4 bases removed from V and 2 bases from J, the gap between germline ends came to 6 bases. CDR3 length: 13 residues. The CDR3 nucleotides read TGCGCCAGCAGCGTATTCAACACCGGGGAGCTGTTTTTT. It translates to CASSVFNTGELFF. Based on the CDR3 plus reference TRBV5-1 and TRBJ2-2, the full variable domain is KAGVTQTPRYLIKTRGQQVTLSCSPISGHRSVSWYQQTPGQGLQFLFEYFSETQRNKGNFPGRFSGRQFSNSRSEMNVSTLELGDSALYLCASSVFNTGELFFGEGSRLTVL.